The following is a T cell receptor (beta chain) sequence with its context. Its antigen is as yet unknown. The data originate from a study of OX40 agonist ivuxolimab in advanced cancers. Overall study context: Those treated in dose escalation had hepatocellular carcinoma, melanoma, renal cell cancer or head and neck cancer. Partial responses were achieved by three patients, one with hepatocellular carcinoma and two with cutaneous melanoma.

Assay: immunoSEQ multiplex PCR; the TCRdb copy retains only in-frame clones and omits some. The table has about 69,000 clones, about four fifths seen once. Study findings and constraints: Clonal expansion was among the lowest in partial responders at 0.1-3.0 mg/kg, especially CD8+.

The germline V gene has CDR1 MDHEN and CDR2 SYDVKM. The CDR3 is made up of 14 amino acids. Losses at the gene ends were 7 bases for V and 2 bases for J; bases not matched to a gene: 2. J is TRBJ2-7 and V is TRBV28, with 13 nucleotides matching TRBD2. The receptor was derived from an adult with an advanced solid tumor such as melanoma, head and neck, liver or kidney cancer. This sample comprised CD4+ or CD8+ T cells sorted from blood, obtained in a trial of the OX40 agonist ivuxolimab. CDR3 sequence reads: CASKGLAGTYEQYF. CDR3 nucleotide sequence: TGTGCCAGCAAGGGACTAGCGGGAACCTACGAGCAGTACTTC.